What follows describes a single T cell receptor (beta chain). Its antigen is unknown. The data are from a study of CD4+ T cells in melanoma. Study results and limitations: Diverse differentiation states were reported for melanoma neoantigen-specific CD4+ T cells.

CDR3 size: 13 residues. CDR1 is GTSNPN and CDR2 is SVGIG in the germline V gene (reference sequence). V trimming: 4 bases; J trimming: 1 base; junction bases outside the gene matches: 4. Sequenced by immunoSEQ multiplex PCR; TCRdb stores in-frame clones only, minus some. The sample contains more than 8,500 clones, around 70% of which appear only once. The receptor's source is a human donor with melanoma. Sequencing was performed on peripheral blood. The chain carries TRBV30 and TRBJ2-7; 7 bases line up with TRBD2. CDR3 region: CAWTGEGSYEQYF. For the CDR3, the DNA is TGTGCCTGGACCGGGGAGGGGTCCTACGAGCAGTACTTC.